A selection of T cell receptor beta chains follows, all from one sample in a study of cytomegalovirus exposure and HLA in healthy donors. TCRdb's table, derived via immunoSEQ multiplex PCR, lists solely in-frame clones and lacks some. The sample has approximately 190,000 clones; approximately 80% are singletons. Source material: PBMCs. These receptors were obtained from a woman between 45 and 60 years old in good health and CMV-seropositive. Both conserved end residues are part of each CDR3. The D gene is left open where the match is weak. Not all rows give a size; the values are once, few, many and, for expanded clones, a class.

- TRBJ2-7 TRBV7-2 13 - TGTGCCAGCAGCTTAGGGCTGCTCTACGAGCAGTACTTC CASSLGLLYEQYF
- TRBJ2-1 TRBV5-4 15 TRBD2 TGTGCCAGCAGCTTGGGGCTAGCGGGGGTCAATGAGCAGTTCTTC CASSLGLAGVNEQFF
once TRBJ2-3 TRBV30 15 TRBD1 TGTGCCTGGAGTCCAACAGGGGTTTTCACAGATACGCAGTATTTT CAWSPTGVFTDTQYF
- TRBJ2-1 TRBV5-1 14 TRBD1 TGCGCCAGCAGCCCAGGACAGGGGTGGAGTGAGCAGTTCTTC CASSPGQGWSEQFF
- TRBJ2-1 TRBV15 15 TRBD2 TGTGCCACCAGCAGAGAGCTAGCGGGGGGCGGTGAGCAGTTCTTC CATSRELAGGGEQFF
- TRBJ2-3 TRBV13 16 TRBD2 TGTGCCAGCAGCCCCCTAGGAGCGGGGGGTACAGATACGCAGTATTTT CASSPLGAGGTDTQYF
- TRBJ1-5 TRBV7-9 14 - TGTGCCAGCAGCTTAGACTTTAGCAATCAGCCCCAGCATTTT CASSLDFSNQPQHF
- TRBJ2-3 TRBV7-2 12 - TGTGCCAGCAGCTCCTCTATGAATACGCAGTATTTT CASSSSMNTQYF
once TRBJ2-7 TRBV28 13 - TGTGCCAGCAGTTCGACAAACACCTACGAGCAGTACTTC CASSSTNTYEQYF
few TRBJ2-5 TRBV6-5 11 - TGTGCCAGCAGCCGGGGGGAGACCCAGTACTTC CASSRGETQYF
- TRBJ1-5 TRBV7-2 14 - TGTGCCAGCAGCTTAGACATTACCGGACTCTCCCAGCATTTT CASSLDITGLSQHF
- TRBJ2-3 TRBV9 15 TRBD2 TGTGCCAGCAGTGGACTAGCGGGGGGGCGGGATACGCAGTATTTT CASSGLAGGRDTQYF
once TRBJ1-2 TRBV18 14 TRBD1 TGTGCCAGCTCACCGGGACAGGGGGCAGATGGCTACACCTTC CASSPGQGADGYTF
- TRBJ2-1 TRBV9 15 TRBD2 TGTGCCAGCAGCGCTATTAGCGGGGGAGACAATGAGCAGTTCTTC CASSAISGGDNEQFF
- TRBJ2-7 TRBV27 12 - TGTGCCAGCAGTTCACAGGCCTACGAGCAGTACTTC CASSSQAYEQYF
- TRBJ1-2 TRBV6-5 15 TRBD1 TGTGCCAGCTCCGGGGTTGGGACAGGGAACTATGGCTACACCTTC CASSGVGTGNYGYTF
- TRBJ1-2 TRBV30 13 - TGTGCCTGGAGCAGGGAGGGGCACTATGGCTACACCTTC CAWSREGHYGYTF
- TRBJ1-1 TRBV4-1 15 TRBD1 TGCGCCAGCAGCCAACCGGGGACAGGGGGCACTGAAGCTTTCTTT CASSQPGTGGTEAFF
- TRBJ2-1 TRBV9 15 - TGTGCCAGCAGCGTAGGTCGGGGGGCCATCAATGAGCAGTTCTTC CASSVGRGAINEQFF
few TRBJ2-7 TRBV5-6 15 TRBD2 TGTGCCAGCAGCCCCCCGGAGGGAGGGCTCTACGAGCAGTACTTC CASSPPEGGLYEQYF
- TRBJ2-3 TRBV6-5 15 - TGTGCCAGCAGTTACTCGGGTCCAGGGGCAGATACGCAGTATTTT CASSYSGPGADTQYF
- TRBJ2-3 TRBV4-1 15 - TGCGCCAGCAGCCACGGGGGAGCTATTCCAGATACGCAGTATTTT CASSHGGAIPDTQYF
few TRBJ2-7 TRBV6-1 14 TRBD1 TGTGCCAGCAGGTCAGACAGGGCCCCCTACGAGCAGTACTTC CASRSDRAPYEQYF
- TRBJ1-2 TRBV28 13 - TGTGCCAGCAGTTTTTCCCAGAACTATGGCTACACCTTC CASSFSQNYGYTF
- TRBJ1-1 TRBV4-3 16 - TGCGCCAGCAGCCAAGATGTCAGGGGCATGAACACTGAAGCTTTCTTT CASSQDVRGMNTEAFF
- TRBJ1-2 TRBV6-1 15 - TGTGCCAGCAGATACCCTGGACGGGGAGGCTATGGCTACACCTTC CASRYPGRGGYGYTF
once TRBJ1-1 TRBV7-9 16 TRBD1 TGTTCCAGCAACCCTGGACAGGGGTCAATCCGGGCTGAAGCTTTCTTT CSSNPGQGSIRAEAFF
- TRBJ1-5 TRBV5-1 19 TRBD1 TGCGCCAGCAGCCCGAGGACAGGAAGAGGGGACCAAAGCAATCAGCCCCAGCATTTT CASSPRTGRGDQSNQPQHF
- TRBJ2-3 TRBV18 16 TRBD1 TGTGCCAGCTCACAACTCGGACAGGGCAAAACGGATACGCAGTATTTT CASSQLGQGKTDTQYF
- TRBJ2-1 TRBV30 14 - TGTGCCTGGAGTGTACACCCCCCCGTTAATGAGCAGTTCTTC CAWSVHPPVNEQFF
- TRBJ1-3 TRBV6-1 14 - TGTGCCAGCAGTGAAGGCTATTCTGGAAACACCATATATTTT CASSEGYSGNTIYF
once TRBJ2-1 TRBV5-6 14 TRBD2 TGTGCCAACCCCGGGGGGTCAGTTATAAATTGGCAGTTCTTC CANPGGSVINWQFF
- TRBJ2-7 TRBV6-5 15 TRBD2 TGTGCCAGCACCACCCGACTAGCGGGGTCCTACGAGCAGTACTTC CASTTRLAGSYEQYF
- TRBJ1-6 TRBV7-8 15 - TGTGCCAGCAGCTTAAAACAGGGTGATAATTCACCCCTCCACTTT CASSLKQGDNSPLHF
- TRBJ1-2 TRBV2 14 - TGTGCCAGCAGTGTAGGCAGGACTAACTATGGCTACACCTTC CASSVGRTNYGYTF
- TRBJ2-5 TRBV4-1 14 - TGCGCCAGCAGCCCCGGGGTGACCCAAGAGACCCAGTACTTC CASSPGVTQETQYF
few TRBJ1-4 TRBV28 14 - TGTGCCAGCAGCTCCCGAGGCGACGGGGAAAAACTGTTTTTT CASSSRGDGEKLFF
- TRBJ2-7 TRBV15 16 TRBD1 TGTGCCACCAGCAGAGATTGGACAGGGGGGGGGTACGAGCAGTACTTC CATSRDWTGGGYEQYF
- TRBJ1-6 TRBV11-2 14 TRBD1 TGTGCCAGCAGCTCCCGACAGGGCAATTCACCCCTCCACTTT CASSSRQGNSPLHF
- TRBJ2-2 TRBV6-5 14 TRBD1 TGTGCCAGTTACAGGGGCTGGGACACCGGGGAGCTGTTTTTT CASYRGWDTGELFF
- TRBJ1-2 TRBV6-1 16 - TGTGCCAGCAGTGATCCTATCGGCAGGCCTAACTATGGCTACACCTTC CASSDPIGRPNYGYTF
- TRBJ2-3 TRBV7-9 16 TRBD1 TGTGCCAGCAGCTTGACCGGGACAGGGGTTAGAGATACGCAGTATTTT CASSLTGTGVRDTQYF
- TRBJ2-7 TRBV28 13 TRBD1 TGTGCCAGCAGTTTAGAGACAGGGGGCAAGCAGTACTTC CASSLETGGKQYF
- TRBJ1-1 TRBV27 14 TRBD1 TGTGCCAGCAGTTTTCAGGGGGTGAACACTGAAGCTTTCTTT CASSFQGVNTEAFF
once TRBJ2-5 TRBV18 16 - TGTGCCAGCTCACCAAACCAGGGGAGATACTTAGAGACCCAGTACTTC CASSPNQGRYLETQYF
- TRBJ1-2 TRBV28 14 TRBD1 TGTGCCAGCAGTTTAAGGGACAGGGTCTATGGCTACACCTTC CASSLRDRVYGYTF
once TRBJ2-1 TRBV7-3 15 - TGTGCCAGCAGCTTATCGCCAGGCCTATACAATGAGCAGTTCTTC CASSLSPGLYNEQFF
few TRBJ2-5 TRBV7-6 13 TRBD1 TGTGCCAGCAGCTTGGGACAGCAAGAGACCCAGTACTTC CASSLGQQETQYF
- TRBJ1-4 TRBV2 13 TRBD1 TGTGCCAGCCTTGGGACAGAGCCCGAAAAACTGTTTTTT CASLGTEPEKLFF
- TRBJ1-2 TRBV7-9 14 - TGTGCCAGCAGCGTAACAGGGTTTGGTTATGGCTACACCTTC CASSVTGFGYGYTF
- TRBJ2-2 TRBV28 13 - TGTGCCAGCAGTTTATCGGACACCGGGGAGCTGTTTTTT CASSLSDTGELFF